Listed below are T cell receptor beta chains from one sample, sequenced in a study of OX40 agonist ivuxolimab in advanced cancers. The data were produced by immunoSEQ multiplex PCR, yet TCRdb's version contains in-frame clones alone and is incomplete. The data hold about 96,000 clones, with about four fifths observed a single time. The starting material was CD4+ or CD8+ T cells sorted from blood, obtained in a trial of the OX40 agonist ivuxolimab. The origin of the receptors is an adult with an advanced solid tumor such as melanoma, head and neck, liver or kidney cancer. Each CDR3 is given with its conserved first and last residue.

V gene	CDR3 protein
TRBV6-6	CASRTSFEQFF
TRBV9	CASSVPGGNTIYF
TRBV9	CASSVASGRNYGYTF
TRBV6-6	CASSYPGDPYEQYF
TRBV18	CASSPRDGVETQYF
TRBV6-6	CASSPREETQYF
TRBV7-2	CASSLEGGGNQPQHF
TRBV9	CASSVGVALAGNEQYF
TRBV19	CASSMDRVTTGELFF
TRBV14	CASSHGLVQYF
TRBV4-1	CASSQQGFAYYEQYF
TRBV27	CASSSGSLAKNIQYF
TRBV7-2	CASSLSGEQYF
TRBV7-2	CASSLEGRQLAKNIQYF
TRBV5-1	CASSFGAGALQETQYF
TRBV7-2	CASSLAGQGEAFF
TRBV12-5	CASGLTENTEAFF
TRBV27	CASSLLDQNYNEQFF
TRBV19	CASTDDRLRGYTF
TRBV5-4	CASSLAAYRDTEAFF
TRBV30	CAWSAVLDYTF
TRBV5-6	CASSLAGGNEQYF
TRBV10-3	CATRDSRADTQYF
TRBV11-2	CASSLEYEQYF
TRBV11-2	CASSLGVLTMNTEAFF
TRBV19	CASSIEGQGIDTQYF
TRBV7-7	CASSLSGVGTGELFF
TRBV19	CASSPPGGGHNGYTF
TRBV7-9	CASSSNSRGQGTVDEQYF
TRBV6-1	CASSVGVHFTYEQYF
TRBV5-1	CASSLGSSYEQYF
TRBV29-1	CSGDRGQTEAFF
TRBV19	CASSMGWARGSDTQYF
TRBV11-2	CASSLDYSSETQYF
TRBV9	CASSVAGEAGLYLFSSYNEQFF
TRBV2	CASSEPHPVTGSVETQYF
TRBV6-5	CASSLRLQGDQPQHF
TRBV7-2	CASSLAGTGSDEAKNIQYF
TRBV11-2	CASSLRAGSLMADTQYF
TRBV7-2	CASREDFYEQYF
TRBV7-9	CASSRDSRSGNTIYF
TRBV7-9	CASSPSGGTGNTIYF
TRBV12-2	CASRFPGLAGGLDTQYF
TRBV29-1	CSVTGLRNTEAFF
TRBV18	CASSPTQGGSEQYF
TRBV7-2	CASSLLWGQQETQYF
TRBV30	CAWSVASSGNTIYF
TRBV4-2	CASSQGNGYTF
TRBV7-2	CASSSGLLFYEQYF
TRBV30	CAWSVFGNPGPDTQYF
TRBV6-1	CASSEPGLSSEAFF
TRBV4-2	CASSPGLAGVYEQFF
TRBV6-4	CASSDAAGGGYNEQFF